This TCR beta chain appears in the sequencing data of a study of shared clonotypes between healthy human individuals. About this clone: Its matching antigen is unknown.

Researchers ran the assay at a deep level. Each cell subset's genomic DNA was divided evenly among several immunoSEQ plates. The method was immunoSEQ multiplex PCR; TCRdb's version includes in-frame clones alone and lacks a portion of them. This table has 450,000 to 650,000 clones, around 78% appearing once. Study findings and constraints: Limited genetic and exposure-history diversity came from having few donors.

The source material was PBMCs. The clonotype was recovered from a woman between 35 and 50 years old in good health. Some clones in this sample may be carry-over from other donors' samples.

The CDR3: CASSEVGSTDTQYF. In DNA, the CDR3 is TGTGCCAGCAGTGAAGTCGGGAGCACAGATACGCAGTATTTT. This sequence joins TRBV6-1 and TRBJ2-3; D gene ambiguous. The CDR3 is made up of 14 amino acids. V shed 1 base and J shed 0 bases, with 5 bases lying between them. CDR1 is MNHNS, CDR2 SASEGT, per germline.